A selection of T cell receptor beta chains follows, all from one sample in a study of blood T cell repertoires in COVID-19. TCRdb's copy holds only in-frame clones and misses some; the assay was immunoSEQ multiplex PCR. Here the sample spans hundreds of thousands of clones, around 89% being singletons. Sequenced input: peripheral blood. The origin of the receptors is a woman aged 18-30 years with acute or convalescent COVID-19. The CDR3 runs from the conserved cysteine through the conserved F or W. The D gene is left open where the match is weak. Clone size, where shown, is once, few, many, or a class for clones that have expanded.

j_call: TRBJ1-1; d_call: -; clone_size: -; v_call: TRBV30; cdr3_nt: TGTGCCTGGAGGAGACAGGTGAACACTGAAGCTTTCTTT; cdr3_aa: CAWRRQVNTEAFF
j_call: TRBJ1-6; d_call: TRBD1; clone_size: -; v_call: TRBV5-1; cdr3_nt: TGCGCCAGCAGTTGGGCCGGACAGGGGAATTATAATTCACCCCTCCACTTT; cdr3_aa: CASSWAGQGNYNSPLHF
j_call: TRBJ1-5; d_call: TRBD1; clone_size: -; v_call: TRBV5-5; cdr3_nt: TGTGCCAGCAGTTCGGACAGGCTAAGCAATCAGCCCCAGCATTTT; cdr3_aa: CASSSDRLSNQPQHF
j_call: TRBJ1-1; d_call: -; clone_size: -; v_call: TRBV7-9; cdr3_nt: TGTGCCAGCAGCCCAAGGGGGTATAGGGAAACTGAAGCTTTCTTT; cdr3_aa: CASSPRGYRETEAFF
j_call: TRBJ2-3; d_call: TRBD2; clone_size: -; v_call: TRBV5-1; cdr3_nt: TGCGCCAGCAGCTTGGGACTAGCGGGGGATGTAGATACGCAGTATTTT; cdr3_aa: CASSLGLAGDVDTQYF
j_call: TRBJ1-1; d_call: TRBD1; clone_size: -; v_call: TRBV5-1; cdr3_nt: TGCGCCAGCAGCCCCGACAGGGCCCTTAACACTGAAGCTTTCTTT; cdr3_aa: CASSPDRALNTEAFF
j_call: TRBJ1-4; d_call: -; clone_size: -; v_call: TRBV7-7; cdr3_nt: TGTGCCAGCAGCTCTCGGGTAGGAGAAAAACTGTTTTTT; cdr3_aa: CASSSRVGEKLFF
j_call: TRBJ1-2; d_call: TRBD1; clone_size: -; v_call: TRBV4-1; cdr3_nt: TGCGCCAGCAGCCAACCTCGGACAGGGGGTGATGGCTACACCTTC; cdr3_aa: CASSQPRTGGDGYTF
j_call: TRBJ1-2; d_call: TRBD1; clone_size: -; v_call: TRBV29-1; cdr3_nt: TGCAGCGTTGGGGACAGGGATTATTATGGCTACACCTTC; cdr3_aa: CSVGDRDYYGYTF
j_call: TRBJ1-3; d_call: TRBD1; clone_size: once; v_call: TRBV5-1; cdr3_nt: TGCGCCAGCAGCCTGGCCGGGACAGGGGACTCTGGAAACACCATATATTTT; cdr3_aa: CASSLAGTGDSGNTIYF
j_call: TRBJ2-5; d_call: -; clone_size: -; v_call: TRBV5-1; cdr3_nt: TGCGCCAGCAGCTTGGAGGGGGATTTAGAGACCCAGTACTTC; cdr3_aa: CASSLEGDLETQYF
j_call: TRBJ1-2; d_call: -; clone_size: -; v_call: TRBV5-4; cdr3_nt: TGTGCCAGCAGCTATGGAGAATATGGCTACACCTTC; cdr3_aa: CASSYGEYGYTF
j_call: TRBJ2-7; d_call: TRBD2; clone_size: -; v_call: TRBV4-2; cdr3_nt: TGTGCCAGCAGCCAAATTCCAAGCGGGGGCCTCTCCTACGAGCAGTACTTC; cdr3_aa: CASSQIPSGGLSYEQYF
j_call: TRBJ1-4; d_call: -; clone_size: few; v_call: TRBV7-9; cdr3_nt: TGTGCCAGCAGCGCGCAGGGGCTGGCAACTAATGAAAAACTGTTTTTT; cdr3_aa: CASSAQGLATNEKLFF
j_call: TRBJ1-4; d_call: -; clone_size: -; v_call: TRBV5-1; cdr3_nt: TGCGCCAGCAGCTTGGCGACAGGTCCTAATGAAAAACTGTTTTTT; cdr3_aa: CASSLATGPNEKLFF
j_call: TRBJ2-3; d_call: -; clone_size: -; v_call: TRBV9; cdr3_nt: TGTGCCAGCAGCGGGGGCGGGGGCACAGATACGCAGTATTTT; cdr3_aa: CASSGGGGTDTQYF
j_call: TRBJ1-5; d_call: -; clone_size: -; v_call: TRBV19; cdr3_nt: TGTGCCAGTAGTATAGGGGGGGTTAGCAATCAGCCCCAGCATTTT; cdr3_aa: CASSIGGVSNQPQHF
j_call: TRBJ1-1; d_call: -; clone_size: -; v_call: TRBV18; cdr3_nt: TGTGCCAGCTCTGGGATGACAGGAGTAAACACTGAAGCTTTCTTT; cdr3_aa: CASSGMTGVNTEAFF
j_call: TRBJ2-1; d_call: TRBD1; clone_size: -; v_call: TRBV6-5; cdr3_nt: TGTGCCAGCACCACAGGGGGCAATGAGCAGTTCTTC; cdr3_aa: CASTTGGNEQFF
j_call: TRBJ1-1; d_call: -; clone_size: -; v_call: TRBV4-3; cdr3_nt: TGCGCCAGCAGCCAAGACGGGGGTTTTGGCACTGAAGCTTTCTTT; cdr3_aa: CASSQDGGFGTEAFF
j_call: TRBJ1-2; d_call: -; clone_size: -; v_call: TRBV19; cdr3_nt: TGTGCCAGTAGTATAGGGCCCAGTATCACCTATGGCTACACCTTC; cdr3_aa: CASSIGPSITYGYTF
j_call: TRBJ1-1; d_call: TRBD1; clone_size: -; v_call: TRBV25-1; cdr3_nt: TGTGCCAGCAGTGAATATTTCATGAAAGACAGGGGCGCTGAAGCTTTCTTT; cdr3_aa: CASSEYFMKDRGAEAFF
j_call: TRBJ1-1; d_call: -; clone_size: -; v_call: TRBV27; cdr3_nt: TGTGCCAGCGGGCCTCGGCTAACAGGGTCTGAAGCTTTCTTT; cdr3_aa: CASGPRLTGSEAFF
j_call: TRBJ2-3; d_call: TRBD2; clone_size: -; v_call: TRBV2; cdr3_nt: TGTGCCAGACTAGCGGGGGAGCCCACATTAGATACGCAGTATTTT; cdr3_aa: CARLAGEPTLDTQYF
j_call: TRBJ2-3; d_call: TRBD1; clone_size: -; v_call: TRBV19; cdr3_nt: TGTGCCAGTAGCCGACAGGGCATCCTCACAGATACGCAGTATTTT; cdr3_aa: CASSRQGILTDTQYF
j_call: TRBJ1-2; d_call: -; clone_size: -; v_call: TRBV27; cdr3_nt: TGTGCCAGCAGTCGCAACAGGGATTTAAGTGGCTACACCTTC; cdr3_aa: CASSRNRDLSGYTF
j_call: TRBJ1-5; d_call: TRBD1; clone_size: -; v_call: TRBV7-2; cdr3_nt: TGTGCCAGCAGTTCCAGACAGGGGGAAAATCAGCCCCAGCATTTT; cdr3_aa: CASSSRQGENQPQHF
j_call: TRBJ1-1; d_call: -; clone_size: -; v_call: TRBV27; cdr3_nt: TGTGCCAGCAGTTTAGGGGGCTCCACTGAAGCTTTCTTT; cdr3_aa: CASSLGGSTEAFF
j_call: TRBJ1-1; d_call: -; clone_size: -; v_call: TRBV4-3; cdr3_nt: TGCGCCAGCAGCCTATCGCTTGGGGGCGCGAGAGCTGAAGCTTTCTTT; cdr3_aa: CASSLSLGGARAEAFF
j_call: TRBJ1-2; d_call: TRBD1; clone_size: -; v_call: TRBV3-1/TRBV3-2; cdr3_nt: TGTGCCAGCAGCCCCCGTCCCGGGACAGGGGGGATTGGCTACACCTTC; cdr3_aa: CASSPRPGTGGIGYTF
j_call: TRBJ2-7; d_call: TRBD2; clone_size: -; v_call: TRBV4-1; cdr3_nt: TGCGCCAGCAGCCAAGGGACTAGCGGGTTCTACGAGCAGTACTTC; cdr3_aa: CASSQGTSGFYEQYF
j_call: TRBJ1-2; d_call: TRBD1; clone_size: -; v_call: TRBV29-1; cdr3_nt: TGCAGCGTGCCTTCAGGGGGCGCATTAGGTGGCTACACCTTC; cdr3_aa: CSVPSGGALGGYTF
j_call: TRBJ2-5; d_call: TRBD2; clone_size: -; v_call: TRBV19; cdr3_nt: TGTGCCAGTAGCACGGGGGGGATGGCCCAGTACTTC; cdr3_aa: CASSTGGMAQYF
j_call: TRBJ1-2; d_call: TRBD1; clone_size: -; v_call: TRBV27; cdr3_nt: TGTGCCAGCAGTGCCACACCCTGGACAGGGTATGGCTACACCTTC; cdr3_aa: CASSATPWTGYGYTF
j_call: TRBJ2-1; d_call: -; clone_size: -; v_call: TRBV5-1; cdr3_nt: TGCGCCAGCAGTTTAGACAGGTCTTACAATGAGCAGTTCTTC; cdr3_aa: CASSLDRSYNEQFF
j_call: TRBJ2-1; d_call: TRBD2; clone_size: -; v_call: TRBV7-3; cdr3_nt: TGTGCCAGCAGCCCTAGCGGGGGAATCTACAATGAGCAGTTCTTC; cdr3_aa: CASSPSGGIYNEQFF
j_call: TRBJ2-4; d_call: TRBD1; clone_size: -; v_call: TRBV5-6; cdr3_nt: TGTGCCAGCAGCTTGACAGGGGCGATGGCCAAAAACATTCAGTACTTC; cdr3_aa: CASSLTGAMAKNIQYF
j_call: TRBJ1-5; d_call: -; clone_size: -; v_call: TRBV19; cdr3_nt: TGTGCCAGTAGTATAGTCAGGGCGAGCAATCAGCCCCAGCATTTT; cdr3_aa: CASSIVRASNQPQHF
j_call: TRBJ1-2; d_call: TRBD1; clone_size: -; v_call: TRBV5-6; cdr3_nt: TGTGCCAGCAGCCCCGGGACAGGGAGTGGCTACACCTTC; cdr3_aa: CASSPGTGSGYTF
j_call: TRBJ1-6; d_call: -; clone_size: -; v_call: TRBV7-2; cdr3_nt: TGTGCCAGCAGCTCCCGACAGGCCACCTATAATTCACCCCTCCACTTT; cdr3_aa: CASSSRQATYNSPLHF
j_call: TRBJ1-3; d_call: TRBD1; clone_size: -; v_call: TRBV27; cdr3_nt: TGTGCCAGCAGTACAGGGGTCTCTGGAAACACCATATATTTT; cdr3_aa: CASSTGVSGNTIYF
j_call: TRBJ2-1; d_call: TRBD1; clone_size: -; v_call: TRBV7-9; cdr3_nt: TGTGCCAGCAGATCGGGACAGGGCTACAATGAGCAGTTCTTC; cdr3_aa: CASRSGQGYNEQFF